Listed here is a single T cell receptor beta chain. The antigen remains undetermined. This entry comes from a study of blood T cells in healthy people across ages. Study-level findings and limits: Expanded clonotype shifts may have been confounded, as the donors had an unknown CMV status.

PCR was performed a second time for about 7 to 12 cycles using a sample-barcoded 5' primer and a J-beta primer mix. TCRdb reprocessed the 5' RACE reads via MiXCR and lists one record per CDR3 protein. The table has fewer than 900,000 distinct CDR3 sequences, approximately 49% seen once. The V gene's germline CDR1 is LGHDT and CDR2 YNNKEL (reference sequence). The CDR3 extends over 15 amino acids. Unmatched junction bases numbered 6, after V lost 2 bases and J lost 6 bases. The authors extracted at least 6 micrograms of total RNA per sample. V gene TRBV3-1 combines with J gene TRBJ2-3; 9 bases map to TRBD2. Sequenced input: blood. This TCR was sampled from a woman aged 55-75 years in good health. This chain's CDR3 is CASSQLAGQVDTQYF. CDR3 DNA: TGTGCCAGCAGCCAACTAGCGGGGCAGGTGGATACGCAGTATTTT.